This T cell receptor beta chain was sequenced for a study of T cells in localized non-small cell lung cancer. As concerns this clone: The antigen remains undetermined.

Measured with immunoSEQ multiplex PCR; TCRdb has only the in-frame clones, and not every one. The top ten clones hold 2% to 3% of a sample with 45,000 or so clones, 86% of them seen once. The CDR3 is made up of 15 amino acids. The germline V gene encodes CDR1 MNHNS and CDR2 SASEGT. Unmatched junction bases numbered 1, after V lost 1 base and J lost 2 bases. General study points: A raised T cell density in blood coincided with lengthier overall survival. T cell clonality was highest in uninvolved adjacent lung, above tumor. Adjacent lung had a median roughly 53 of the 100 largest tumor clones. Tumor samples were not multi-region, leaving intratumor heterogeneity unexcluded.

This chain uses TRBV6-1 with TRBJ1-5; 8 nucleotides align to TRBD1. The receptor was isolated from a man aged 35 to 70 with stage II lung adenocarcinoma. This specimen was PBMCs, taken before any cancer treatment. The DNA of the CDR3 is TGTGCCAGCAGTGAAGTACAGGGGGGCAATCAGCCCCAGCATTTT. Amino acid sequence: CASSEVQGGNQPQHF.